This entry lists 26 T cell receptor beta chains sequenced from one sample in a study of blood T cells in healthy people across ages. A second PCR, run for roughly 7 to 12 cycles, used a sample-barcoded 5' primer plus a J-beta primer mix. TCRdb reanalysed the 5' RACE reads using MiXCR and keeps one entry per CDR3 protein. The sample carries about 750,000 distinct CDR3 sequences, roughly 53% recorded once. Sequenced input: blood. The source is a man older than 75 in good health.

The chain is built from TRBV27 and TRBJ1-2; no firm D call. Trimming stripped 5 bases from V and 0 bases from J, with 19 bases between. The CDR3 loop spans 17 amino acids. Per the germline V gene, CDR1 is MNHEY and CDR2 is SMNVEV (reference sequence). CDR3 sequence: CASSPAGQNVANYGYTF. CDR3 DNA: TGTGCCAGCAGTCCGGCGGGCCAGAACGTAGCTAACTATGGCTACACCTTC.

The rearrangement uses TRBV28 and TRBJ1-2; TRBD1 might be the D (6 bases). Germline V CDR1 and CDR2: MDHEN, SYDVKM. The CDR3 runs 16 residues. The V end lost 2 bases, the J end lost 0 bases, and 13 bases lay between the germline ends. The CDR3 nucleotides read TGTGCCAGCAGTTTAAACAGGGACACCGCTAACTATGGCTACACCTTC. It codes for CASSLNRDTANYGYTF.

V usage is TRBV15 and J usage is TRBJ1-1, with D possibly matching TRBD1 (5 bases). The germline V gene encodes CDR1 LNHNV and CDR2 YYDKDF (reference sequence). The CDR3 has 14 amino acids. Trimming removed 0 bases at V and 1 base at J, with 6 bases between. The CDR3 reads CATSRDTGNTEAFF. CDR3 DNA sequence: TGTGCCACCAGCAGAGATACAGGGAACACTGAAGCTTTCTTT.

This clonotype was seen only once. The chain joins TRBV14 to TRBJ1-1, with D perhaps matching TRBD1 (5 bases). The CDR3 sequence is 13 residues long. V was trimmed by 5 bases and J by 11 bases, leaving 18 bases between them. Germline V gene lookup returns CDR1 SGHDN and CDR2 FVKESK. CDR3 loop: CASSTGTPLGAFF. CDR3 nucleotide sequence: TGTGCCAGCAGCACCGGGACGCCGTTAGGGGCTTTCTTT.

This clonotype was observed a handful of times. This chain uses TRBV12-3 or TRBV12-4 with TRBJ2-5, with D hard to call. This CDR3 contains 13 residues. Trimming took off 6 bases at V and 7 bases at J, with 15 bases between the two ends. The CDR3 bases are TGTGCCAGCAGCACTATCGCGTTGGGGACCCAGTACTTC. Protein product: CASSTIALGTQYF.

The chain carries TRBV30 and TRBJ1-2, with D tentatively TRBD1 (5 bases). In germline, CDR1 is GTSNPN, CDR2 SVGIG (reference sequence). This CDR3 has 14 residues. Deletions cut 3 bases from V and 4 bases from J, with 15 bases between. The CDR3 nucleotides are TGTGCCTGGAGCCCCTTTGGGGGAGTCTATGGCTACACCTTC. Protein product: CAWSPFGGVYGYTF.

This clonotype was seen once. The V and J genes are TRBV6-5 and TRBJ2-4; TRBD1 matches at 9 bases. The J call is uncertain, as TRBJ2-7 better fits the DNA end. The CDR3 loop spans 18 amino acids. Germline lookup yields CDR1 MNHEY and CDR2 SVGAGI. CDR3 sequence: CASSYSRGRQGVSYEQYF. CDR3 in DNA: TGTGCCAGCAGTTACTCTCGGGGTCGACAGGGGGTATCGTACGAGCAGTACTTC.

The genes are TRBV28 and TRBJ2-3; 13 bases fit TRBD2. V lost 5 bases, J lost 2 bases, and 19 bases stayed unmatched. Per the germline V gene, CDR1 is MDHEN and CDR2 is SYDVKM. This CDR3 is 21 amino acids long. CDR3 coding DNA: TGTGCCAGCAGTACCTCTCGACTAGCGGGAGGTCGGGAGGGGTCCACAGATACGCAGTATTTT. Its translation is CASSTSRLAGGREGSTDTQYF.

The V gene is TRBV28, the J gene TRBJ2-7; a weak D match, TRBD2 (7 bases). Germline CDR1 and CDR2: MDHEN and SYDVKM. The germline V and J ends were trimmed by 5 bases and 2 bases, with 16 bases remaining between them. The CDR3 loop spans 15 amino acids. CDR3 region: CASSPRGGGAYEQYF. In DNA, the CDR3 is TGTGCCAGCAGTCCCCGGGGAGGGGGGGCCTACGAGCAGTACTTC.

This clonotype was detected many times. The chain has TRBV4-1 and TRBJ1-4, with D hard to call. The CDR3 has 12 amino acids. V lost 7 bases and J 8 bases, leaving 11 bases between the germline ends. CDR1 is MGHRA, CDR2 YSYEKL, per germline. CDR3 nucleotides: TGCGCCAGCACCGCGGAAGTGGAAAAACTGTTTTTT. Encoded protein: CASTAEVEKLFF.

The gene calls are TRBV12-3 or TRBV12-4 and TRBJ1-1; D is perhaps TRBD1 (6 bases). This CDR3 region has 16 residues. The V end lost 3 bases, the J end lost 4 bases, and 18 bases lay between the germline ends. The CDR3 coding sequence is TGTGCCAGCAGTTTTTTGCCCACAGGGATGGGCACTGAAGCTTTCTTT. Its translation is CASSFLPTGMGTEAFF.

The genes are TRBV12-5 and TRBJ2-5; D possibly corresponds to TRBD2 (6 bases). This CDR3 comprises 14 residues. Deletions cut 5 bases from V and 3 bases from J, with 13 bases between. Germline V CDR1 and CDR2: LGHNT, FRNRAP. This chain's CDR3 is CASGPGIAEETQYF. Written as DNA, the CDR3 is TGTGCTAGTGGTCCCGGGATAGCGGAAGAGACCCAGTACTTC.

The rearrangement joins TRBV20-1 to TRBJ2-3, with TRBD2 as a possible D gene (6 bases). V was pared by 2 bases and J by 1 base, with 16 bases between. The CDR3 runs to 16 residues. Germline V CDR1 and CDR2: DFQATT, SNEGSKA (reference sequence). For the CDR3, the DNA is TGCAGTGCTAGACAGGCGGGACCCTCGGGCACAGATACGCAGTATTTT. It specifies CSARQAGPSGTDTQYF.

This clonotype has just a few counts. The rearrangement joins TRBV20-1 to TRBJ2-1, with TRBD2 identical over 12 bases. V shed 7 bases, J shed 7 bases, and the junction held 8 bases outside the gene matches. Germline V CDR1 and CDR2: DFQATT, SNEGSKA (reference sequence). This CDR3 region has 14 residues. The CDR3 nucleotides read TGCAGTGTCGAGACTAGCGGGAGTAGTAATGAGCAGTTCTTC. Encoded protein: CSVETSGSSNEQFF.

The chain couples TRBV15 to TRBJ1-4; the D gene is possibly TRBD1 (5 bases). This CDR3 comprises 16 residues. Looked up from germline, CDR1 is LNHNV and CDR2 is YYDKDF (reference sequence). V lost 0 bases and J lost 3, with 11 bases in between. DNA for the CDR3: TGTGCCACCAGCAGAGACGCGGGACGGGCTAATGAAAAACTGTTTTTT. It translates to CATSRDAGRANEKLFF.

The chain has TRBV20-1 and TRBJ1-5, with D possibly TRBD1 on 5 matching bases. There are 12 residues in the CDR3. V was trimmed by 3 bases and J by 7 bases, leaving 10 bases between them. CDR1 is DFQATT and CDR2 is SNEGSKA in the germline V gene (reference sequence). The CDR3 bases are TGCAGTGCTAGCCCCCGGGGGCAGCCCCAGCATTTT. Its translation: CSASPRGQPQHF.

The chain carries TRBV15 and TRBJ1-1, with 8 bases lining up with TRBD1. The ends lost 5 bases at V and 0 bases at J; junction bases unmatched: 11. The germline CDR1 and CDR2 sequences are LNHNV and YYDKDF (reference sequence). CDR3 length equals 17 residues. CDR3: CATSVGGTGLMNTEAFF. The CDR3 nucleotides are TGTGCCACCAGCGTCGGGGGGACAGGACTTATGAACACTGAAGCTTTCTTT.

The chain uses TRBV5-1 and TRBJ1-1; D not certain. In germline, CDR1 is SGHRS, CDR2 YFSETQ. V lost 2 bases and J lost 6, with 14 bases in between. The CDR3 spans 14 residues. CDR3 region: CASSLPDVLAEAFF. CDR3 coding DNA: TGCGCCAGCAGCTTACCGGACGTCCTCGCTGAAGCTTTCTTT. The complete variable domain, with remaining parts taken from reference TRBV5-1 and TRBJ1-1, reads KAGVTQTPRYLIKTRGQQVTLSCSPISGHRSVSWYQQTPGQGLQFLFEYFSETQRNKGNFPGRFSGRQFSNSRSEMNVSTLELGDSALYLCASSLPDVLAEAFFGQGTRLTVV.

The table lists this clonotype with a few counts. J is TRBJ2-5 and V is TRBV6-2 or TRBV6-3; TRBD2 is a possible D gene (5 bases). This CDR3 contains 15 residues. Germline-derived CDR1 and CDR2 are MNHEY and SVGEGT. V lost 6 bases, J lost 2 bases, and 16 bases lay in between. The CDR3 region is CASRDLGWQQETQYF. The CDR3 DNA sequence: TGTGCCAGCAGGGACTTAGGGTGGCAGCAAGAGACCCAGTACTTC.

The V call is TRBV20-1, the J call TRBJ2-3; D gene ambiguous. V was cut by 2 bases and J by 3 bases, with 3 bases left in between. This CDR3 has 11 residues. Germline V gives CDR1 DFQATT, CDR2 SNEGSKA (reference sequence). The CDR3 protein is CSARNTDTQYF. The CDR3 DNA reads as TGCAGTGCTAGAAATACAGATACGCAGTATTTT.

The chain combines TRBV2 with TRBJ2-4; a weak D match, TRBD1 (6 bases). The ends were cut back, 7 bases at V and 0 bases at J, with 13 bases in the middle. Looked up from germline, CDR1 is SNHLY and CDR2 is FYNNEI. This CDR3 has 15 residues. The CDR3 spells CASTGQYSAKNIQYF. The CDR3 DNA reads as TGTGCCAGCACCGGACAGTACTCAGCCAAAAACATTCAGTACTTC.

V gene TRBV20-1 combines with J gene TRBJ1-4; D gene unclear. The V and J ends lost 1 base and 0 bases respectively, with 15 bases between them. Germline CDR1 reads DFQATT; CDR2 reads SNEGSKA (reference sequence). This CDR3 is 17 amino acids long. CDR3 region: CSARALGGEATNEKLFF. CDR3 nucleotides: TGCAGTGCTAGAGCCCTTGGTGGAGAGGCAACTAATGAAAAACTGTTTTTT.

The J gene is TRBJ1-5, the V gene TRBV20-1, with a possible D match to TRBD1 (5 bases). The CDR3 length is 15 residues. Trimming cost V 0 bases and J 3 bases, with 12 bases left between them. The V gene's germline CDR1 is DFQATT and CDR2 SNEGSKA (reference sequence). The CDR3 reads CSARDNGRVNQPQHF. The DNA of the CDR3 is TGCAGTGCTAGAGATAATGGCAGGGTCAATCAGCCCCAGCATTTT.

The gene calls are TRBV15 and TRBJ2-1, with D unclear. Germline CDR1 reads LNHNV; CDR2 reads YYDKDF (reference sequence). V was cut by 5 bases and J by 4 bases, with 18 bases left in between. CDR3 length equals 16 residues. In DNA form, the CDR3 reads TGTGCCACCAGCCCCGGCCAGCAGGAACTTTACAATGAGCAGTTCTTC. Amino acids: CATSPGQQELYNEQFF.

This clonotype was detected many times. The CDR3 DNA is TGTGCCAGCAGCGCGGCCGAGGGTAATGAAAAACTGTTTTTT. Translating gives CASSAAEGNEKLFF. V is TRBV12-3 or TRBV12-4 and J is TRBJ1-4; D ambiguous. V shed 6 bases and J shed 4 bases, with 12 bases lying between them. The CDR3 runs 14 residues.

With regard to this clonotype: A junction end diverges from the germline sequence, so it may reflect a read error. The J gene is TRBJ2-6, the V gene TRBV10-1, with a tentative D call TRBD1 (6 bases). The CDR3 length is 16 residues. Germline lookup yields CDR1 WNHNN and CDR2 SYGVQD (reference sequence). The CDR3 bases are TGCGCCAGCGGTGAGTCGGGGACATGGGGGGCCAACGTCCTGACTTTC. Its translation is CASGESGTWGANVLTF.